This TCR beta chain was profiled in a study of CD8 T cells in Susac syndrome. The patients who served as multiple sclerosis controls were treatment-naive and had stable or active relapsing-remitting disease that fulfilled the revised McDonald criteria. This CDR3 spans 14 amino acids. In germline, CDR1 is KGHDR, CDR2 SFDVKD. V lost 9 bases and J 1 base, leaving 15 bases between the germline ends. RNA totalling about 0.45 to 1 ug underwent reverse transcription with random hexamers. MiXCR, run by TCRdb on the immunoSEQ multiplex PCR reads, gives a single entry per CDR3 protein. Among about 180,000 distinct CDR3 sequences listed, approximately 95% were seen once.

The TCR was taken from a human donor with multiple sclerosis. The chain links TRBV24-1 to TRBJ2-7; the D gene is possibly TRBD1 (6 bases). Sequences were obtained from CD8+ T cells from PBMCs. As DNA, the CDR3 is TGTGCCACCTGCTCGGACAGTAAGTCCTACGAGCAGTACTTC. This gives the protein CATCSDSKSYEQYF.